These 22 T cell receptor beta chains originate from one sample sequenced in a study of shared clonotypes between healthy human individuals. The method was immunoSEQ multiplex PCR; TCRdb's version includes in-frame clones alone and lacks a portion of them. The sample includes more than 400,000 clones, approximately 95% of them seen just once. Sequencing was done on a sample of naive CD4+ T cells sorted from blood. Documented subset: CD45RA+ positively selected. Receptors were obtained from a woman in her twenties or thirties in good health.

The chain carries TRBV28 and TRBJ1-2; D possibly corresponds to TRBD1 (5 bases). Germline V gene sequence: CDR1 MDHEN, CDR2 SYDVKM. This CDR3 is built from 15 residues. V lost 2 bases and J lost 1, with 11 bases in between. CDR3 amino acids: CASSLAQGVNYGYTF. CDR3 bases: TGTGCCAGCAGTTTAGCGCAGGGAGTTAACTATGGCTACACCTTC.

The chain carries TRBV7-2 and TRBJ2-7; D gene unclear. The V gene lost 2 bases and the J gene lost 3 bases, with 14 bases spanning the gap. The CDR3 loop spans 15 amino acids. CDR1 and CDR2 (germline): SGHTA, FQGNSA. The CDR3 region is CASSLKGEAYYEQYF. The CDR3 DNA is TGTGCCAGCAGCTTAAAAGGAGAGGCGTACTACGAGCAGTACTTC.

The V and J genes are TRBV7-7 and TRBJ2-5; no clear D. V lost 1 base to trimming and J lost 0 bases, with 6 bases between them. Germline CDR1 reads SSHAT; CDR2 reads FNYEAQ (reference sequence). The CDR3 runs to 14 residues. CDR3: CASSLGVHQETQYF. CDR3 DNA sequence: TGTGCCAGCAGCTTAGGGGTCCACCAAGAGACCCAGTACTTC.

The genes are TRBV19 and TRBJ2-1; no firm D call. There are 16 residues in the CDR3. CDR1 and CDR2 from the germline V gene are LNHDA and SQIVND (reference sequence). The V end was cut by 4 bases, the J end by 0 bases, with 13 bases between. CDR3 sequence reads: CASSSGQAISYNEQFF. CDR3 nucleotides: TGTGCCAGTAGTAGCGGTCAGGCGATCTCCTACAATGAGCAGTTCTTC.

On this clone: Other DNA sequences in this specimen translate into the identical CDR3. V and J are TRBV5-1 and TRBJ2-3, with TRBD2 as a possible D gene (6 bases). The CDR3 totals 14 residues. The germline V gene has CDR1 SGHRS and CDR2 YFSETQ. Trimming took 2 bases from V and 2 from J, leaving 9 bases between them. The CDR3 DNA reads as TGCGCCAGCAGCTTAGCGGGCAACACAGATACGCAGTATTTT. It encodes CASSLAGNTDTQYF.

The rearrangement uses TRBV19 and TRBJ2-3, with 10 nucleotides matching TRBD1. V was clipped by 7 bases and J by 2 bases; unmatched bases: 3. Germline V CDR1 and CDR2: LNHDA, SQIVND (reference sequence). The CDR3 totals 14 residues. The CDR3 DNA sequence: TGTGCCAGTACGAGACAGGGGGCCACAGATACGCAGTATTTT. Its protein is CASTRQGATDTQYF.

Comment on this clone: Other DNA sequences of this sample code for an identical CDR3. The chain uses TRBV6-5 and TRBJ2-7; 10 bases are a match to TRBD1. CDR1 is MNHEY, CDR2 SVGAGI, per germline. V trimming: 7 bases; J trimming: 3 bases; junction bases outside the gene matches: 6. CDR3 length: 14 residues. In DNA form, the CDR3 reads TGTGCCAGCAATCCCGGGACAGGGGTCTACGAGCAGTACTTC. This gives the protein CASNPGTGVYEQYF.

The chain couples TRBV21-1 to TRBJ1-5. TRBV21-1 is a recognized pseudogene. This CDR3 spans 14 amino acids. This CDR3 reads CASKAPESNQPQHF. CDR3 DNA: TGTGCCAGCAAAGCTCCAGAGAGCAATCAGCCCCAGCATTTT.

The CDR3: CASSEPISRSSYNEQFF. The CDR3 nucleotides read TGTGCCAGCAGTGAACCTATCTCGCGTAGCTCCTACAATGAGCAGTTCTTC. V and J are TRBV25-1 and TRBJ2-1, with no clear D. V lost 2 bases, J lost 0 bases, and 14 bases lay in between. Per the germline V gene, CDR1 is MGHDK and CDR2 is SYGVNS. The CDR3 has 17 residues.

The J gene is TRBJ1-6, the V gene TRBV6-5, with D hard to call. V was clipped by 6 bases and J by 7 bases, with 13 bases between them. Germline V CDR1 and CDR2: MNHEY, SVGAGI. The CDR3 is 14 amino acids. The CDR3 DNA is TGTGCCAGCAGCCAACGGACGGGGAATTCACCCCTCCACTTT. It codes for CASSQRTGNSPLHF.

This CDR3 reads CASSPVQETNEKLFF. CDR3 sequence (DNA): TGTGCCAGCTCACCCGTACAGGAGACAAATGAAAAACTGTTTTTT. The V gene is TRBV18, the J gene TRBJ1-4, with D perhaps TRBD1 (5 bases). Germline CDR1 and CDR2: KGHSH and LQKENI. The length of the CDR3 is 15 residues. Deletions cut 3 bases from V and 5 bases from J, with 13 bases between.

The V and J genes are TRBV4-1 and TRBJ2-7, with 9 bases that match TRBD1. The CDR3 is 16 residues long. Germline CDR1 MGHRA, CDR2 YSYEKL. Trimming cost V 2 bases and J 6 bases; bases outside gene matches: 11. CDR3 sequence (DNA): TGCGCCAGCAGCCAAAGGGGGGGGACAGGGTCGTCCGAGCAGTACTTC. It specifies CASSQRGGTGSSEQYF.

CDR3 in amino acids: CASSEQGQQTDTQYF. Here the CDR3 DNA reads TGTGCCAGCAGTGAGCAGGGACAGCAAACAGATACGCAGTATTTT. V and J are TRBV6-4 and TRBJ2-3, with 7 bases matching TRBD1. Germline V lookup: CDR1 MRHNA, CDR2 SNTAGT. The CDR3 contains 15 residues. V lost 3 bases and J lost 3; bases outside the gene matches: 6.

This chain joins TRBV27 and TRBJ2-2; D may be TRBD1 (6 bases). The CDR3 extends over 15 amino acids. V dropped 3 bases and J dropped 1 base, with 9 bases sitting between them. From germline, CDR1 is MNHEY and CDR2 SMNVEV (reference sequence). CDR3 residues: CASSFYRVNTGELFF. DNA of the CDR3: TGTGCCAGCAGTTTTTACAGGGTGAACACCGGGGAGCTGTTTTTT.

The gene calls are TRBV7-9 and TRBJ2-5; D not resolved. Trimming pared 3 bases from V and 5 bases from J, leaving 19 bases between. Germline CDR1 and CDR2: SEHNR and FQNEAQ (reference sequence). This CDR3 region has 16 residues. DNA of the CDR3: TGTGCCAGCAGCTTCCCGAATTACCCCTACCGGGAGACCCAGTACTTC. Translating it yields CASSFPNYPYRETQYF.

V usage is TRBV6-4 and J usage is TRBJ2-1, with 9 bases identical to TRBD2. V gave up 6 bases and J gave up 4 bases; unmatched junction bases: 7. The CDR3 is 15 amino acids. CDR1 MRHNA and CDR2 SNTAGT come from the germline V gene. CDR3 in DNA: TGTGCCAGCAGCCCCGGGACTAGCCGATACAATGAGCAGTTCTTC. Its translation is CASSPGTSRYNEQFF.

The chain has TRBV5-1 and TRBJ2-3; 9 bases match TRBD2. Trimming cost V 4 bases and J 6 bases; bases outside gene matches: 12. The CDR3 totals 16 residues. CDR1 SGHRS and CDR2 YFSETQ come from the germline V gene. The CDR3 protein is CASSPYLTSGEDTQYF. CDR3 in DNA: TGCGCCAGCAGCCCCTACCTGACTAGCGGAGAGGATACGCAGTATTTT.

V gene TRBV5-1 combines with J gene TRBJ1-4, with D maybe TRBD1 (6 bases). Germline V gene data show CDR1 as SGHRS and CDR2 as YFSETQ. Trimming took off 2 bases at V and 4 bases at J, with 9 bases between the two ends. The CDR3 loop spans 14 amino acids. The CDR3 coding sequence is TGCGCCAGCAGCTTAGGGGGGGATAATGAAAAACTGTTTTTT. This sequence encodes CASSLGGDNEKLFF.

This clone showed up just once. This rearrangement joins TRBV9 to TRBJ2-1; the D gene is possibly TRBD2 (5 bases). Germline CDR1 reads SGDLS; CDR2 reads YYNGEE. This CDR3 contains 14 residues. Trimming took off 4 bases at V and 4 bases at J, with 12 bases between the two ends. The CDR3 coding sequence is TGTGCCAGCAGCCCCAGATGGGAGTACAATGAGCAGTTCTTC. Its translation: CASSPRWEYNEQFF.

The chain carries TRBV6-5 and TRBJ1-2; possible D gene TRBD1, 5 bases. Germline CDR1 MNHEY, CDR2 SVGAGI. CDR3 length equals 13 residues. V was shortened by 6 bases and J by 3 bases, with 11 bases between the two germline ends. CDR3 residues: CASSTRGYYGYTF. The DNA of the CDR3 is TGTGCCAGCAGCACTCGGGGGTACTATGGCTACACCTTC.

CDR3 sequence: CASSLPRDRFTDTQYF. CDR3 nucleotide sequence: TGTGCCAGCAGTTTACCCCGGGACAGGTTCACAGATACGCAGTATTTT. The gene calls are TRBV28 and TRBJ2-3, with 8 bases that match TRBD1. V was pared by 2 bases and J by 2 bases, with 6 bases of the junction left unmatched. The CDR3 runs 16 residues. The germline gives CDR1 MDHEN, CDR2 SYDVKM.

This clone appeared a single time. The chain uses TRBV7-2 and TRBJ1-5; D may be TRBD1 (5 bases). CDR1 SGHTA and CDR2 FQGNSA come from the germline V gene. The CDR3 is made up of 15 amino acids. Deletions cut 5 bases from V and 6 bases from J, with 17 bases between. The CDR3 DNA is TGTGCCAGCAGCGTACAGACAGCTTATAGTCAGCCCCAGCATTTT. Translation: CASSVQTAYSQPQHF.